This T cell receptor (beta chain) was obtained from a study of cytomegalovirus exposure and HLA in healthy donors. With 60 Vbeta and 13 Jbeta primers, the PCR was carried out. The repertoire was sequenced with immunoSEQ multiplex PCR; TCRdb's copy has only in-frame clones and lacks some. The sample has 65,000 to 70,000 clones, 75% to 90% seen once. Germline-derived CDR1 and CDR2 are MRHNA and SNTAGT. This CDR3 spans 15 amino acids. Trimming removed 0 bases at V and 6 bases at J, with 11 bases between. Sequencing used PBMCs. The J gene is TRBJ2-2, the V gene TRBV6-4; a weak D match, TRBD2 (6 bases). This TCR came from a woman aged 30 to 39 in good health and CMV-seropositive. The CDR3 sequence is CASSDSGGVAGELFF. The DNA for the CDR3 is TGTGCCAGCAGTGACTCCGGGGGAGTGGCCGGGGAGCTGTTTTTT.